Given below is one TCR beta chain in context. Study processing details: Nucleated cell number was recorded as an estimate derived from reference gene primer amplification. Libraries were prepared by immunoSEQ multiplex PCR; TCRdb keeps only in-frame clonotypes and omits some of them. The V and J calls and the clone size are those of that table, but D and trimming were determined from the DNA. The sample includes under 250,000 clones, around 89% of them seen just once. The germline V gene has CDR1 SEHNR and CDR2 FQNEAQ (reference sequence). Between the trimmed V and J ends, which lost 0 bases and 7 bases, there was a span of 9 bases. CDR3 length equals 13 residues. The record originates from a study of blood T cell repertoires in COVID-19. Study-wide context: Sites in the United States, Italy and Spain provided acute and convalescent COVID-19 samples.

This chain joins TRBV7-9 and TRBJ1-1; no clear D gene. Sequencing was performed on peripheral blood. The TCR was taken from a woman in her twenties or thirties with COVID-19, enrolled during active disease. The CDR3 nucleotides read TGTGCCAGCAGCTTAGCGTGGTCAGATGAAGCTTTCTTT. This translates into CASSLAWSDEAFF.